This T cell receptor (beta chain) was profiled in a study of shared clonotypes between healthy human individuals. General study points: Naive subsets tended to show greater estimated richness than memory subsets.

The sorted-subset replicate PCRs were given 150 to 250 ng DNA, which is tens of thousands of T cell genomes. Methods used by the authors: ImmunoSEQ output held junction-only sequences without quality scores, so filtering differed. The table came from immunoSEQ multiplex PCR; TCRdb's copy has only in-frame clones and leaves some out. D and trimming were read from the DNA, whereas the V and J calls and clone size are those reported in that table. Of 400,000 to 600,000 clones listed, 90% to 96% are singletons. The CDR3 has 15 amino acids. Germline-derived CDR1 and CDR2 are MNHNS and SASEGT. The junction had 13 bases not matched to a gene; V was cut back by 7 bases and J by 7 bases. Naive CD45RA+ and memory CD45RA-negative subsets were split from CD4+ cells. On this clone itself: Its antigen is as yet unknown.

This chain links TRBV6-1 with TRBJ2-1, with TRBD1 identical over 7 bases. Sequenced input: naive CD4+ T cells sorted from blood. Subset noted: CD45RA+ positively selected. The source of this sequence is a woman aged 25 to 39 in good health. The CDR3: CASTLDRASGNEQFF. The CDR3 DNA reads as TGTGCCAGCACCCTAGACAGGGCCTCAGGGAATGAGCAGTTCTTC.